A single sample gave rise to the 5 T cell receptor beta chains below, sequenced in a study of T cells after yellow fever vaccination. TCRdb re-called the 5' RACE reads through MiXCR, storing one row per CDR3 protein. The table has some 240,000 distinct CDR3 sequences, approximately 3.6% seen once. Material: PBMCs, obtained 15 days after the yellow fever booster vaccination. The receptor set was obtained from a man aged 18 to 30 who received the YFV17D yellow fever vaccine.

This clonotype has ten or more counts. The chain uses TRBV11-2 and TRBJ2-2; 7 nucleotides align to TRBD2. Germline values: CDR1 SGHAT, CDR2 FQNNGV. Trimming removed 5 bases from V and 0 bases from J; junction bases left unmatched: 6. The CDR3 has 16 residues. The CDR3 region is CASSAYSGTNTGELFF. CDR3 DNA: TGTGCCAGCAGCGCCTACAGCGGGACGAACACCGGGGAGCTGTTTTTT.

In this sample, this clonotype turned up many times. The junction differs from germline at one of its ends, possibly a read error. The chain uses TRBV2 and TRBJ2-1; unclear D gene. The CDR3 extends over 10 amino acids. In germline, CDR1 is SNHLY, CDR2 FYNNEI. Here the CDR3 reads CASSEGVAQF. CDR3 sequence (DNA): TGTGCCAGCAGTGAAGGGGTCGCTCAATTC.

This clonotype appeared many times. The chain uses TRBV18 and TRBJ1-6; TRBD1 is a possible D gene (6 bases). Germline CDR1 reads KGHSH; CDR2 reads LQKENI. This CDR3 comprises 16 residues. V shed 3 bases and J shed 7 bases, with 16 bases lying between them. The DNA for the CDR3 is TGTGCCAGCTCACCTCTCATAACAGGGAGCAATTCACCCCTCCACTTT. Translated, it gives CASSPLITGSNSPLHF.

This clonotype was recorded once. This chain uses TRBV4-3 with TRBJ2-3; D not resolved. The V gene lost 1 base and the J gene lost 4 bases, with 12 bases spanning the gap. The CDR3 runs to 15 residues. CDR1 and CDR2 from the germline V gene are LGHNA and YSLEER. CDR3 in DNA: TGCGCCAGCAGCCAAGTCTGGGCTGTCTCAGATACGCAGTATTTT. Encoded protein: CASSQVWAVSDTQYF.

This clonotype showed up many times. The chain couples TRBV4-3 to TRBJ2-7, with 7 bases identical to TRBD2. This CDR3 region has 15 residues. V dropped 0 bases and J dropped 0; count of bases not matched to a gene: 2. CDR1 and CDR2 (germline): LGHNA, YSLEER. The CDR3 loop reads CASSQDLAASYEQYF. The CDR3 nucleotides read TGCGCCAGCAGCCAAGACCTAGCGGCCTCCTACGAGCAGTACTTC.